The 3 T cell receptor beta chains below come from one sample, sequenced in a study of siplizumab effects on memory and regulatory T cells. This table comes from immunoSEQ multiplex PCR, and its TCRdb copy is limited to in-frame clones, with some not included. This sample has more than 75,000 clones, with approximately 94% found just once. The specimen sequenced was CD8+ T cells sorted from blood. The source of these receptors is a human donor in good health.

The chain is built from TRBV4-2 and TRBJ2-2; 7 bases match TRBD1. The V gene's germline CDR1 is LGHNA and CDR2 YNFKEQ. J was trimmed by 5 bases and V by 0 bases; bases with no gene match: 3. The CDR3 has 15 amino acids. The CDR3 protein is CASSQDKTGTGELFF. In DNA, the CDR3 is TGTGCCAGCAGCCAAGATAAGACAGGGACCGGGGAGCTGTTTTTT.

V gene TRBV4-1 combines with J gene TRBJ2-2, with TRBD2 as a possible D gene (6 bases). The CDR3 extends over 16 amino acids. Germline lookup yields CDR1 MGHRA and CDR2 YSYEKL. Trimming removed 3 bases from V and 4 bases from J, with 15 bases in between. The CDR3 protein is CASSQLGTDPTGELFF. The CDR3 DNA is TGCGCCAGCAGCCAGTTGGGGACTGACCCCACCGGGGAGCTGTTTTTT.

The chain combines TRBV15 with TRBJ1-5, with D maybe TRBD1 (5 bases). The CDR3 length is 16 residues. Trimming cost V 1 base and J 0 bases, with 10 bases left between them. The germline V gene encodes CDR1 LNHNV and CDR2 YYDKDF (reference sequence). The CDR3 coding sequence is TGTGCCACCAGCAGAGGGTCAGGGATTAGCAATCAGCCCCAGCATTTT. This sequence encodes CATSRGSGISNQPQHF.